What follows are 21 T cell receptor beta chains derived from one specimen sequenced in a study of spatial heterogeneity in lung cancer. TCRdb redid the calling of the 5' RACE reads with MiXCR, one entry per CDR3 protein. The repertoire holds roughly 120,000 distinct CDR3 sequences, 9% to 15% seen once, with roughly 17% in the top ten. Time point in this sample: blood at routine non-recurrence follow-up after resection. Sequencing covered unsorted whole RNA taken from tumor, nontumor lung or frozen PBMC. The sample consisted of PBMCs, taken at follow-up. Receptors originate from a male donor with early-stage non-small cell lung cancer.

The rearrangement links TRBV9 to TRBJ2-1; D could derive from TRBD1 or TRBD2 (5 bases each). The V and J ends lost 4 bases and 5 bases respectively, with 13 bases between them. Per germline, CDR1 SGDLS and CDR2 YYNGEE. The CDR3 runs to 14 residues. The CDR3 here is CASSNRDRDNEQFF. DNA of the CDR3: TGTGCCAGCAGCAACCGGGACCGAGACAATGAGCAGTTCTTC. Full variable domain (missing parts from reference TRBV9 and TRBJ2-1): DSGVTQTPKHLITATGQRVTLRCSPRSGDLSVYWYQQSLDQGLQFLIQYYNGEERAKGNILERFSAQQFPDLHSELNLSSLELGDSALYFCASSNRDRDNEQFFGPGTRLTVL.

This clonotype was observed at least ten times. The chain uses TRBV19 and TRBJ2-1; 7 bases agree with TRBD2. CDR3 length: 12 residues. With 7 bases clipped from V and 10 bases from J, the junction kept 7 bases outside the gene matches. Germline V gives CDR1 LNHDA, CDR2 SQIVND (reference sequence). For the CDR3, the DNA is TGTGCCAGTAACAGTCTGGGGGGGGAGCAGTTCTTC. Translating it yields CASNSLGGEQFF.

This clonotype appeared many times. The chain employs TRBV20-1 and TRBJ2-1; tentative D call: TRBD1 (6 bases). This CDR3 contains 10 residues. Germline loops: CDR1 DFQATT, CDR2 SNEGSKA (reference sequence). Trimming stripped 6 bases from V and 10 bases from J, with 10 bases between. CDR3 sequence reads: CSAKDREQFF. CDR3 bases: TGCAGTGCAAAAGACAGGGAGCAGTTCTTC.

This clonotype appeared many times. The V gene is TRBV12-3 or TRBV12-4, the J gene TRBJ1-5, with D possibly matching TRBD1 (6 bases). V was cut by 3 bases and J by 4 bases, with 13 bases left in between. The CDR3 contains 15 residues. Here the CDR3 DNA reads TGTGCCAGCAGTTTCGGGGGGCAGAGAAATCAGCCCCAGCATTTT. Encoded protein: CASSFGGQRNQPQHF.

The sample holds a few counts of this clonotype. The gene calls are TRBV9 and TRBJ1-4; 8 positions agree with TRBD1. There are 13 residues in the CDR3. With 7 bases clipped from V and 7 bases from J, the junction kept 6 bases outside the gene matches. Germline assignment: CDR1 SGDLS and CDR2 YYNGEE. The CDR3 bases are TGTGCCAGCCTCAGGGGGCGCATTGAAAAACTGTTTTTT. As protein: CASLRGRIEKLFF. The full variable domain, in which reference TRBV9 and TRBJ1-4 provide the parts outside the CDR3, is DSGVTQTPKHLITATGQRVTLRCSPRSGDLSVYWYQQSLDQGLQFLIQYYNGEERAKGNILERFSAQQFPDLHSELNLSSLELGDSALYFCASLRGRIEKLFFGSGTQLSVL.

This clonotype was picked up many times. The chain joins TRBV6-2 or TRBV6-3 to TRBJ2-2; TRBD2 is a possible D gene (5 bases). CDR3 size: 13 residues. Per the germline V gene, CDR1 is MNHEY and CDR2 is SVGEGT. Trimming pared 4 bases from V and 6 bases from J, leaving 9 bases between. CDR3 region: CASSSGEAGELFF. CDR3 DNA: TGTGCCAGCAGTTCCGGGGAAGCCGGGGAGCTGTTTTTT.

This clonotype was counted many times. This chain connects TRBV11-2 to TRBJ2-7; the D is unclear. CDR1 is SGHAT, CDR2 FQNNGV, per germline. This CDR3 is 10 amino acids long. Trimming removed 5 bases at V and 3 bases at J, with 2 bases between. As DNA, the CDR3 is TGTGCCAGCAGCCTCTACGAGCAGTACTTC. As protein: CASSLYEQYF.

This clonotype was detected only a few times. The chain recombines TRBV4-3 with TRBJ2-2, with TRBD1 as a possible D gene (5 bases). V shed 5 bases and J shed 0 bases, with 16 bases lying between them. The CDR3 is 17 residues long. Germline V lookup: CDR1 LGHNA, CDR2 YSLEER. CDR3 sequence (DNA): TGCGCCAGCAGCGCCCGGACATCCCTGACGAACACCGGGGAGCTGTTTTTT. It codes for CASSARTSLTNTGELFF.

There are a few counts of this clonotype. The V call is TRBV28, the J call TRBJ1-5; D is perhaps TRBD1 (6 bases). V lost 8 bases and J lost 0, with 14 bases in between. There are 15 residues in the CDR3. Germline V lookup: CDR1 MDHEN, CDR2 SYDVKM. CDR3 amino acids: CASADGQSSNQPQHF. CDR3 sequence (DNA): TGTGCCAGCGCGGATGGACAGTCTAGCAATCAGCCCCAGCATTTT.

The chain recombines TRBV7-9 with TRBJ2-1; 7 nucleotides match TRBD1. The CDR3 totals 17 residues. The germline V gene encodes CDR1 SEHNR and CDR2 FQNEAQ (reference sequence). V trimming: 0 bases; J trimming: 7 bases; junction bases outside the gene matches: 12. CDR3 region: CASSLALGQGDWNEQFF. The CDR3 DNA sequence: TGTGCCAGCAGCTTAGCGCTCGGGCAGGGGGATTGGAATGAGCAGTTCTTC. Based on the CDR3 plus reference TRBV7-9 and TRBJ2-1, the full variable domain is DTGVSQNPRHKITKRGQNVTFRCDPISEHNRLYWYRQTLGQGPEFLTYFQNEAQLEKSRLLSDRFSAERPKGSFSTLEIQRTEQGDSAMYLCASSLALGQGDWNEQFFGPGTRLTVL.

This clonotype was seen a handful of times. This chain joins TRBV12-3 or TRBV12-4 and TRBJ1-4, with D hard to call. The CDR3 has 16 residues. V lost 6 bases and J 0 bases, leaving 14 bases between the germline ends. Here the CDR3 reads CASSLSGAATNEKLFF. In DNA, the CDR3 is TGTGCCAGCAGCCTTTCGGGTGCCGCAACTAATGAAAAACTGTTTTTT.

The table lists this clonotype with many counts. The chain is built from TRBV6-1 and TRBJ2-7; 9 bases match TRBD2. The CDR3 spans 16 residues. Per germline, CDR1 MNHNS and CDR2 SASEGT. After removal of 6 bases from V and 3 bases from J, the junction contained 12 bases not matched to a gene. The CDR3 DNA is TGTGCCAGCAGGCTGCTCCCGGGACTAGCAGACTACGAGCAGTACTTC. Translation gives CASRLLPGLADYEQYF.

The rearrangement joins TRBV7-8 to TRBJ2-1, with TRBD2 matching 9 bases. CDR3 length equals 19 residues. V shed 1 base, J shed 0 bases, and the junction held 10 bases outside the gene matches. From germline, CDR1 is SGHVS and CDR2 FQNEAQ. This chain's CDR3 is CASSLVVPSGASSYNEQFF. The CDR3 region has the DNA TGTGCCAGCAGCTTAGTGGTCCCTAGCGGGGCTAGCTCCTACAATGAGCAGTTCTTC.

The chain joins TRBV6-1 to TRBJ1-1; no firm D call. The CDR3 loop spans 14 amino acids. The germline V gene encodes CDR1 MNHNS and CDR2 SASEGT. Trimming pared 1 base from V and 2 bases from J, leaving 8 bases between. In DNA, the CDR3 is TGTGCCAGCAGTGAAGGGCGGGTTAACACTGAAGCTTTCTTT. Translation gives CASSEGRVNTEAFF.

The gene calls are TRBV6-2 or TRBV6-3 and TRBJ1-6; 7 nucleotides align to TRBD1. The J segment lost 8 bases and the V segment lost 4 bases, leaving 8 bases of the junction unmatched. This CDR3 is built from 15 residues. The germline V gene encodes CDR1 MNHEY and CDR2 SVGEGT. CDR3 region: CASSSIDRDDSPLHF. Here the CDR3 DNA reads TGTGCCAGCAGTTCCATCGACAGGGACGATTCACCCCTCCACTTT.

This clonotype was observed many times. The chain's CDR3 is CSAPAQGGHEQYF. DNA for the CDR3: TGCAGTGCTCCGGCACAGGGAGGGCACGAGCAGTACTTC. The rearrangement uses TRBV20-1 and TRBJ2-7; D might be TRBD2 (7 bases). Per the germline V gene, CDR1 is DFQATT and CDR2 is SNEGSKA (reference sequence). This CDR3 is 13 amino acids long. The V end lost 5 bases, the J end lost 5 bases, and 16 bases lay between the germline ends.

The table lists this clonotype with many counts. This chain joins TRBV29-1 and TRBJ2-3; 8 bases fit TRBD1. V lost 7 bases, J lost 3 bases, and 9 bases stayed unmatched. The germline gives CDR1 SQVTM, CDR2 ANQGSEA. This CDR3 comprises 14 residues. The CDR3 DNA is TGCAGCGACAAGCAGGGGGCGAGGACAGATACGCAGTATTTT. It translates to CSDKQGARTDTQYF.

This clonotype has just a few counts. The chain carries TRBV7-2 and TRBJ1-6, with 7 bases that match TRBD1. Trimming cost V 5 bases and J 7 bases; bases outside gene matches: 5. This CDR3 has 14 residues. Germline V gives CDR1 SGHTA, CDR2 FQGNSA. CDR3 residues: CASSPGQINSPLHF. The CDR3 bases are TGTGCCAGCAGCCCGGGACAGATAAATTCACCCCTCCACTTT.

This clonotype was recorded a few times. This sequence joins TRBV10-2 and TRBJ2-1; 14 bases are shared with TRBD2. The CDR3 runs to 15 residues. V lost 6 bases, J lost 6 bases, and 4 bases stayed unmatched. Per germline, CDR1 WSHSY and CDR2 SAAADI. CDR3 sequence: CASRTSGGAANEQFF. The DNA of the CDR3 is TGCGCCAGCAGGACTAGCGGGGGGGCGGCCAATGAGCAGTTCTTC.

In this sample, this clonotype turned up many times. The rearrangement uses TRBV7-2 and TRBJ2-5; the D gene is possibly TRBD2 (6 bases). The V gene lost 5 bases and the J gene lost 5 bases, with 12 bases spanning the gap. Germline-derived CDR1 and CDR2 are SGHTA and FQGNSA. The CDR3 is 13 residues long. CDR3 coding DNA: TGTGCCAGCAGCGGGGACTGGAAGGAGACCCAGTACTTC. Protein sequence: CASSGDWKETQYF.

CDR3 bases: TGCAGCGTTGCTCCGGGGGCTAACTATGGCTACACCTTC. Protein product: CSVAPGANYGYTF. The chain combines TRBV29-1 with TRBJ1-2, with a weak D call TRBD1 (5 bases). The CDR3 loop spans 13 amino acids. Germline V lookup: CDR1 SQVTM, CDR2 ANQGSEA. The V and J ends lost 4 bases and 0 bases respectively, with 9 bases between them. The whole variable domain, remainder taken from reference TRBV29-1 and TRBJ1-2, is SAVISQKPSRDICQRGTSLTIQCQVDSQVTMMFWYRQQPGQSLTLIATANQGSEATYESGFVIDKFPISRPNLTFSTLTVSNMSPEDSSIYLCSVAPGANYGYTFGSGTRLTVV.